These T cell receptor beta chains were read from a single sample in a study of T cells in localized non-small cell lung cancer. Repertoires were generated with immunoSEQ multiplex PCR, while TCRdb's copy carries only in-frame clones and drops some. The sample includes approximately 30,000 clones, about 90% of them seen just once. Source: peripheral blood, taken before any cancer treatment. All receptors come from a woman between 18 and 49 years old with stage I lung adenocarcinoma. The CDR3 runs from the conserved cysteine through the conserved F or W. The listing skips clone size in some rows; elsewhere it reads once, few, many or a size class.

V gene	clone size	J gene	CDR3 protein
TRBV7-2	.	TRBJ2-2	CASSLSGGNTGELFF
TRBV27	.	TRBJ2-1	CASSFFGQYNEQFF
TRBV11-2	once	TRBJ2-1	CASSPTAGGVNEQFF
TRBV27	.	TRBJ1-4	CASSLQATNEKLFF
TRBV7-8	.	TRBJ1-5	CASSFTGNSNQPQHF
TRBV9	once	TRBJ2-3	CASSGGSGGSTDTQYF
TRBV10-2	.	TRBJ2-7	CASIDGLTYEQYF
TRBV27	.	TRBJ2-7	CASRKTGVSYEQYF
TRBV14	.	TRBJ2-1	CASSRGLVLSNEQFF
TRBV5-4	.	TRBJ1-3	CASSEQGSGNTIYF
TRBV6-4	.	TRBJ2-1	CASSDSTSGSNEQFF
TRBV19	.	TRBJ2-5	CASSSSGGKETQYF
TRBV28	.	TRBJ1-2	CASSPATGGAYGYTF
TRBV9	.	TRBJ2-1	CASSVGGTDNEQFF
TRBV6-6	.	TRBJ2-5	CASSPSGAQGIGTQYF
TRBV14	.	TRBJ2-7	CASSHANGQEQYF
TRBV11-3	.	TRBJ1-5	CASSPGGTSNQPQHF
TRBV6-6	.	TRBJ2-1	CASSYSGTGLNEQFF
TRBV5-1	.	TRBJ2-7	CASSSTLGAGLSDEQYF
TRBV27	.	TRBJ2-1	CASSYFRGEQFF
TRBV2	.	TRBJ2-1	CASRGTASSYNEQFF
TRBV29-1	.	TRBJ2-5	CSVGGGQETQYF
TRBV10-1	.	TRBJ2-2	CASSDPRAGENTGELFF
TRBV9	.	TRBJ2-7	CASSPGLAGEVYF
TRBV25-1	.	TRBJ2-3	CASSESRGAITDTQYF
TRBV18	.	TRBJ1-1	CASSPPVNTEAFF
TRBV7-9	.	TRBJ2-2	CASSLESANTGELFF
TRBV30	.	TRBJ1-5	CAWSVVGGPNQPQHF
TRBV28	few	TRBJ2-4	CASSYGLAKNIQYF
TRBV9	.	TRBJ2-3	CASSYQTSGVTDTQYF
TRBV5-6	.	TRBJ1-2	CASSFEQPVYGYTF
TRBV10-3	few	TRBJ1-3	CAIRRETSGNTIYF
TRBV6-5	.	TRBJ1-5	CASRSGTGNQPQHF
TRBV28	.	TRBJ2-3	CASTLGTSGSLDTQYF
TRBV19	.	TRBJ2-2	CASSPGLAQGTGELFF
TRBV30	.	TRBJ1-5	CAWSVQGNQPQHF
TRBV27	once	TRBJ2-1	CASRNRGAYNEQFF
TRBV19	.	TRBJ2-5	CASTPDGLPYQETQYF
TRBV7-5	.	TRBJ2-7	CASSQGLGDEQYF
TRBV29-1	.	TRBJ2-2	CSVVGTGKVWDTGELFF
TRBV13	once	TRBJ1-5	CASSSRQDGASQHF
TRBV6-1	.	TRBJ2-7	CASTPGGTGGEQYF